This T cell receptor (beta chain) is drawn from a study of identical twins. This clonotype was seen more than once but under ten times. TCRdb used MiXCR to reprocess the 5' RACE reads, holding one entry per CDR3 protein. The sample lists some 570,000 distinct CDR3 sequences; around 22% were seen once. The same data also contributed to another study, on yellow fever vaccine responses in identical twins. As that study records: Twins showed a vaccine T cell response that reportedly seemed partly convergent, partly personalized.

The sequence was collected from a woman younger than 30 in good health. Sequencing was carried out using CD4+ T cells sorted from blood.

The CDR3 sequence is CASSFNTSSYNEQFF. DNA of the CDR3: TGCGCCAGCAGCTTTAACACGAGCTCCTACAATGAGCAGTTCTTC. This chain links TRBV5-1 with TRBJ2-1; D not certain. Germline V lookup: CDR1 SGHRS, CDR2 YFSETQ. CDR3 length: 15 residues. Trimming took off 2 bases at V and 0 bases at J, with 9 bases between the two ends.